Given below is one T cell receptor beta chain in context. Its specificity is unknown. A much larger clonotype is one base distant, so this may be a read error. Germline CDR1 SGDLS, CDR2 YYNGEE. With 3 bases removed from V and 1 base from J, the gap between germline ends came to 11 bases. The CDR3 is 14 residues long. These data are taken from a study of T cells after yellow fever vaccination. In TCRdb, the 5' RACE reads were re-called with MiXCR into one record per CDR3 protein. The table shows 70,000 to 80,000 distinct CDR3 sequences, with under 9.5% occurring only once. General study results and limits: Repertoires obtained by FACS sorting could include abundant clonotypes that entered as contaminants from the bulk population.

This material consisted of CD8+ T cells sorted from PBMCs, taken more than 8 days after the first yellow fever vaccination. This chain links TRBV9 with TRBJ2-7, with a possible D match to TRBD2 (5 bases). The receptor comes from a man between 18 and 29 years old who received the YFV17D yellow fever vaccine. CDR3 DNA sequence: TGTGCCAGCAGCGCTGGAGGTGAGTCCTACGAGCAGTACTTC. This sequence encodes CASSAGGESYEQYF. Looking up the rest from reference TRBV9 and TRBJ2-7 gives the full variable domain: DSGVTQTPKHLITATGQRVTLRCSPRSGDLSVYWYQQSLDQGLQFLIQYYNGEERAKGNILERFSAQQFPDLHSELNLSSLELGDSALYFCASSAGGESYEQYFGPGTRLTVT.